These 20 T cell receptor beta chains were all obtained from the same sample, sequenced in a study of shared clonotypes between healthy human individuals. This table comes from immunoSEQ multiplex PCR, and its TCRdb copy is limited to in-frame clones, with some not included. The sample lists 750,000 to 1,000,000 clones; almost 95% were seen once. CD8 cells classed as naive were CD45RO-negative and positively selected for CCR7, excluding terminally differentiated effector memory CD45RA+ cells. Material for sequencing was naive CD8+ T cells sorted from blood. These receptors were taken from a man aged 30 to 45 in good health.

V is TRBV6-1 and J is TRBJ1-5; weak D call: TRBD1 (6 bases). The CDR3 is 15 residues long. V was trimmed by 2 bases and J by 5 bases, leaving 13 bases between them. CDR1 and CDR2 (germline): MNHNS, SASEGT. CDR3 nucleotides: TGTGCCAGCAGTGAAATAAACAGGGAATATCAGCCCCAGCATTTT. It yields the protein CASSEINREYQPQHF.

The chain carries TRBV5-1 and TRBJ1-2; 7 bases fit TRBD1. The CDR3 is 16 residues long. Germline V CDR1 and CDR2: SGHRS, YFSETQ. V trimming: 0 bases; J trimming: 1 base; junction bases outside the gene matches: 6. CDR3 sequence reads: CASSLDDRADNYGYTF. Written as DNA, the CDR3 is TGCGCCAGCAGCTTGGATGACAGGGCAGATAACTATGGCTACACCTTC.

The rearrangement uses TRBV7-9 and TRBJ2-7; D is perhaps TRBD1 or TRBD2 (5 bases each). The CDR3 is 14 residues long. Trimming left V 5 bases short and J 2 bases short, with 13 bases between. From germline, CDR1 is SEHNR and CDR2 FQNEAQ (reference sequence). CDR3 amino acids: CASSPRLGAYEQYF. The DNA of the CDR3 is TGTGCCAGCAGCCCTCGACTGGGGGCCTACGAGCAGTACTTC.

The chain employs TRBV19 and TRBJ1-1, with TRBD1 identical over 8 bases. The length of the CDR3 is 14 residues. V lost 4 bases, J lost 3 bases, and 4 bases stayed unmatched. Germline V gene data show CDR1 as LNHDA and CDR2 as SQIVND (reference sequence). CDR3 in amino acids: CASSSRGLDTEAFF. The CDR3 DNA reads TGTGCCAGTAGTAGCAGGGGGCTGGACACTGAAGCTTTCTTT.

This rearrangement joins TRBV2 to TRBJ2-7; TRBD2 aligns across 8 bases. CDR1 SNHLY and CDR2 FYNNEI come from the germline V gene. The CDR3 is 15 amino acids. V dropped 7 bases and J dropped 0; count of bases not matched to a gene: 8. CDR3 coding DNA: TGTGCCAGCACGGGAGGGGATATAAGCTCCTACGAGCAGTACTTC. As protein: CASTGGDISSYEQYF.

The rearrangement joins TRBV7-9 to TRBJ1-5; weak D call: TRBD1 (5 bases). The CDR3 totals 15 residues. Trimming removed 5 bases from V and 4 bases from J, with 15 bases in between. Germline V lookup: CDR1 SEHNR, CDR2 FQNEAQ (reference sequence). DNA for the CDR3: TGTGCCAGCAGCGAACGCGGGGCCGAAAATCAGCCCCAGCATTTT. It yields the protein CASSERGAENQPQHF.

The chain combines TRBV4-1 with TRBJ2-1, with 7 positions matching TRBD2. CDR3 size: 14 residues. CDR1 and CDR2 from the germline V gene are MGHRA and YSYEKL. Germline trimming cut 0 bases from V and 6 bases from J; bases unmatched to any gene: 2. The CDR3 DNA reads TGCGCCAGCAGCCAAGAGGGACTACCCAATGAGCAGTTCTTC. It yields the protein CASSQEGLPNEQFF.

Details on this clone: The identical CDR3 is also encoded by other nucleotide sequences in the sample. The rearrangement uses TRBV5-4 and TRBJ2-7; 9 bases line up with TRBD1. J lost 0 bases, V lost 3 bases, and 1 base had no gene match. Germline V gives CDR1 SGHNT, CDR2 YYREEE (reference sequence). The CDR3 totals 14 residues. The CDR3 region is CASSSTGGSYEQYF. The CDR3 nucleotides read TGTGCCAGCAGCTCGACAGGGGGCTCCTACGAGCAGTACTTC.

This clone was observed a single time. The CDR3, as DNA: TGCAGCGTTGTCGGGACAGGGAACTACGAGCAGTACTTC. This sequence encodes CSVVGTGNYEQYF. This rearrangement joins TRBV29-1 to TRBJ2-7; TRBD1 agrees at 9 bases. The V segment lost 4 bases and the J segment 3 bases; nucleotides outside the gene matches: 4. The CDR3 extends over 13 amino acids. Germline loops: CDR1 SQVTM, CDR2 ANQGSEA.

This sequence joins TRBV28 and TRBJ2-3; 7 bases map to TRBD2. The CDR3 has 14 residues. J was trimmed by 2 bases and V by 4 bases; bases with no gene match: 3. Per germline, CDR1 MDHEN and CDR2 SYDVKM. The CDR3 coding sequence is TGTGCCAGCAGTTCGGGACTACCCACAGATACGCAGTATTTT. This sequence encodes CASSSGLPTDTQYF.

V usage is TRBV28 and J usage is TRBJ1-5; no clear D. V shed 7 bases and J shed 3 bases, with 13 bases lying between them. The V gene's germline CDR1 is MDHEN and CDR2 SYDVKM. The CDR3 covers 14 residues. The CDR3 sequence: CASTTFGNNQPQHF. DNA of the CDR3: TGTGCCAGCACCACCTTCGGGAACAATCAGCCCCAGCATTTT.

The chain has TRBV5-4 and TRBJ2-1; 14 nucleotides line up with TRBD2. The length of the CDR3 is 16 residues. Trimming removed 4 bases from V and 3 bases from J; junction bases left unmatched: 3. Germline CDR1 SGHNT, CDR2 YYREEE (reference sequence). The CDR3 loop reads CASSPGLAGDYNEQFF. The CDR3 DNA reads as TGTGCCAGCAGCCCGGGACTAGCGGGAGACTACAATGAGCAGTTCTTC.

This rearrangement joins TRBV27 to TRBJ2-1; maybe TRBD2 (6 bases). There are 12 residues in the CDR3. Per germline, CDR1 MNHEY and CDR2 SMNVEV (reference sequence). The V gene lost 2 bases and the J gene lost 10 bases, with 9 bases spanning the gap. As DNA, the CDR3 is TGTGCCAGCAGTTTAGCCGGGAGAGAGCAGTTCTTC. Translation gives CASSLAGREQFF.

The chain recombines TRBV4-2 with TRBJ2-5; no clear D gene. Germline loops: CDR1 LGHNA, CDR2 YNFKEQ. There are 16 residues in the CDR3. Deletions cut 3 bases from V and 2 bases from J, with 16 bases between. In nucleotides, the CDR3 is TGTGCCAGCAGCCAGTATCCCCTTGGGGTTCAAGAGACCCAGTACTTC. Translated, it gives CASSQYPLGVQETQYF.

The J gene is TRBJ2-3, the V gene TRBV7-8; TRBD1 agrees at 8 bases. The CDR3 is 18 residues long. V was clipped by 6 bases and J by 2 bases; unmatched bases: 16. CDR1 and CDR2 from the germline V gene are SGHVS and FQNEAQ. CDR3 in amino acids: CASRFRKLRTGPTDTQYF. CDR3 in DNA: TGTGCCAGCAGATTCCGGAAACTGAGGACAGGGCCCACAGATACGCAGTATTTT.

This chain connects TRBV21-1 to TRBJ2-7. TRBV21-1 is designated a pseudogene. This CDR3 comprises 13 residues. Here the CDR3 DNA reads TGTGCCAGCAGCAATAACCGGCGAAAGGAGCAGTACTTC. This codes for CASSNNRRKEQYF.

The chain uses TRBV30 and TRBJ2-3; 7 bases are shared with TRBD2. This CDR3 region has 14 residues. CDR1 and CDR2 from the germline V gene are GTSNPN and SVGIG (reference sequence). With V trimmed by 1 base and J by 4 bases, 5 bases remained unmatched. CDR3 in amino acids: CAWSEGGGSDTQYF. DNA of the CDR3: TGTGCCTGGAGTGAAGGCGGGGGTTCAGATACGCAGTATTTT. Using reference TRBV30 and TRBJ2-3 for the parts outside the CDR3, the full variable domain is SQTIHQWPATLVQPVGSPLSLECTVEGTSNPNLYWYRQAAGRGLQLLFYSVGIGQISSEVPQNLSASRPQDRQFILSSKKLLLSDSGFYLCAWSEGGGSDTQYFGPGTRLTVL.

CDR3 protein: CASTAGSSGANVLTF. The CDR3, as DNA: TGTGCCAGCACTGCAGGATCCTCTGGGGCCAACGTCCTGACTTTC. The chain joins TRBV27 to TRBJ2-6; no firm D call. Per germline, CDR1 MNHEY and CDR2 SMNVEV (reference sequence). This CDR3 spans 15 amino acids. Trimming pared 7 bases from V and 0 bases from J, leaving 10 bases between.

Notes on this clone: The same CDR3 arises from other DNA sequences in this sample as well. This chain connects TRBV7-9 to TRBJ1-2; TRBD1 matches at 9 bases. The germline CDR1 and CDR2 sequences are SEHNR and FQNEAQ (reference sequence). The length of the CDR3 is 14 residues. V lost 5 bases, J lost 3 bases, and 4 bases stayed unmatched. CDR3 residues: CASSPTGGDYGYTF. The CDR3 nucleotides read TGTGCCAGCAGCCCCACAGGGGGCGACTATGGCTACACCTTC. The whole variable domain, filled in from reference TRBV7-9 and TRBJ1-2, reads DTGVSQNPRHKITKRGQNVTFRCDPISEHNRLYWYRQTLGQGPEFLTYFQNEAQLEKSRLLSDRFSAERPKGSFSTLEIQRTEQGDSAMYLCASSPTGGDYGYTFGSGTRLTVV.

J is TRBJ2-1 and V is TRBV29-1, with 10 positions matching TRBD2. The CDR3 is 14 residues long. The germline CDR1 and CDR2 sequences are SQVTM and ANQGSEA. After removal of 4 bases from V and 7 bases from J, the junction contained 7 bases not matched to a gene. CDR3 DNA sequence: TGCAGCGTTGCATCGGGACTAGCGATGAATGAGCAGTTCTTC. Its translation is CSVASGLAMNEQFF.